This is a list of T cell receptor beta chains from one sample in a study of PD-1 blockade in classical Hodgkin lymphoma. Assay: immunoSEQ multiplex PCR; the TCRdb copy retains only in-frame clones and omits some. The table lists some 86,000 clones, 75% to 95% of them singletons. The material was peripheral blood mononuclear cells (PBMCs), obtained before the fourth cycle of nivolumab. Receptors originate from a human donor with classical Hodgkin lymphoma. Each CDR3 is given with its conserved first and last residue. Each record gives: clone size, D gene, V gene, J gene, CDR3 DNA, CDR3 protein. The D gene is left open where the match is weak. Clone size appears in some rows only: once, few, many, or a class for an expanded clone.

size: once
D: NA
V: TRBV20-1
J: TRBJ1-2
DNA: TGCAGTGCCCAGGGAGCGAGAGGCTACACCTTC
CDR3: CSAQGARGYTF

size: NA
D: NA
V: TRBV30
J: TRBJ2-5
DNA: TGTGCCTGGAGACTAGGACCCCGACAAGAGACCCAGTACTTC
CDR3: CAWRLGPRQETQYF

size: NA
D: NA
V: TRBV30
J: TRBJ1-1
DNA: TGTGCCTGGGAACCTCGGGACACTGAAGCTTTCTTT
CDR3: CAWEPRDTEAFF

size: NA
D: NA
V: TRBV6-6
J: TRBJ2-3
DNA: TGTGCCAGCATCCAGGAGGGGACTGGATTCACAGATACGCAGTATTTT
CDR3: CASIQEGTGFTDTQYF

size: few
D: NA
V: TRBV4-3
J: TRBJ1-1
DNA: TGCGCCAGCAGCCTAAGAGCAGGAGTCACTGAAGCTTTCTTT
CDR3: CASSLRAGVTEAFF

size: NA
D: TRBD1
V: TRBV2
J: TRBJ1-4
DNA: TGTGCCAGCAGTGAAACCACAGGGGGCAATGAAAAACTGTTTTTT
CDR3: CASSETTGGNEKLFF

size: NA
D: NA
V: TRBV7-9
J: TRBJ2-3
DNA: TGTGCCAGCCCGACGGGGGAATACACAGATACGCAGTATTTT
CDR3: CASPTGEYTDTQYF

size: NA
D: TRBD1
V: TRBV5-1
J: TRBJ1-2
DNA: TGCGCCAGCCAAGACAGGGGCGGCTATGGCTACACCTTC
CDR3: CASQDRGGYGYTF

size: NA
D: TRBD2
V: TRBV6-6
J: TRBJ2-7
DNA: TGTGCCAGCAGTAACGGACTAGGGGTATACGAGCAGTACTTC
CDR3: CASSNGLGVYEQYF

size: NA
D: TRBD1
V: TRBV27
J: TRBJ2-7
DNA: TGTGCCAGCAGTTTTCGGGACAGGGCGGTTTACGAGCAGTACTTC
CDR3: CASSFRDRAVYEQYF

size: once
D: NA
V: TRBV5-1
J: TRBJ2-2
DNA: TGCGCCAGCAGTTCCGGGACTAACACCGGGGAGCTGTTTTTT
CDR3: CASSSGTNTGELFF